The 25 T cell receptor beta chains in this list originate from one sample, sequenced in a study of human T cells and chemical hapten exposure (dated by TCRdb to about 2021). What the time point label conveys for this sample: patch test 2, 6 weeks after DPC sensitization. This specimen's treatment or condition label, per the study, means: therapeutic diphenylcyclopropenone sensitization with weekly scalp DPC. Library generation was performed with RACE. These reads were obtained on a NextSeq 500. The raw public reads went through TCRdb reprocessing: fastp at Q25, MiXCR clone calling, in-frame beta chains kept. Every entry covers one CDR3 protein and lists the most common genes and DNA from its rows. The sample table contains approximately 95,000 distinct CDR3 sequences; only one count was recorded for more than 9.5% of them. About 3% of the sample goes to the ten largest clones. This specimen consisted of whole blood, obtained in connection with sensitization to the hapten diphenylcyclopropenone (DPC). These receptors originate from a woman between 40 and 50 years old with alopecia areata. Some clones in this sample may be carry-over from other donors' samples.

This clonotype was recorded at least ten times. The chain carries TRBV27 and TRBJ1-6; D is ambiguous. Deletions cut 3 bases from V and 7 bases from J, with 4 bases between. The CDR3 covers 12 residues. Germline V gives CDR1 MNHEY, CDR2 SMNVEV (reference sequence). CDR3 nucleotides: TGTGCCAGCAGTTTTCAGAATTCACCCCTCCACTTT. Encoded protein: CASSFQNSPLHF.

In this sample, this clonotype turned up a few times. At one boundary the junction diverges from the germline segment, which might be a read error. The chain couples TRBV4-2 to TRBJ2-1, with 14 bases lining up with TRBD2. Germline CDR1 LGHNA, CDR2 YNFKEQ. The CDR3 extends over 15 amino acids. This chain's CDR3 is CASNQGTSGSDEQFF. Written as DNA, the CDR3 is TGTGCCAGCAACCAAGGGACTAGCGGGAGTGATGAGCAGTTCTTC.

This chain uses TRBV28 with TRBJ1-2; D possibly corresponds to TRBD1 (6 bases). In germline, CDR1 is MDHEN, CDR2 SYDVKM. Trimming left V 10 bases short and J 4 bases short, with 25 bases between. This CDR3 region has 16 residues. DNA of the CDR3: TGTGCCACTAAGGGGATCGGGACACAAGAGATCTATGGCTACACCTTC. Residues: CATKGIGTQEIYGYTF.

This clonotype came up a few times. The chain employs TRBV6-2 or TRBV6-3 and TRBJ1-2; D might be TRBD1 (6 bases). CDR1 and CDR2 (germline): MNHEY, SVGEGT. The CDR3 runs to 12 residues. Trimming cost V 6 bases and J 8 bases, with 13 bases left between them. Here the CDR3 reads CASRSRGSGYTF. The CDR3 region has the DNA TGTGCCAGCAGGTCCAGGGGTTCGGGCTACACCTTC.

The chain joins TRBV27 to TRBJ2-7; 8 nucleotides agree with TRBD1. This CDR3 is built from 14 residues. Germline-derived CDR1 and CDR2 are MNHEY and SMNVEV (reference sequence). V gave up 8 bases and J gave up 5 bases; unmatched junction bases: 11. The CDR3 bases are TGTGCCAGCGGTCCCGGGACAGGATTCGACGAGCAGTACTTC. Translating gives CASGPGTGFDEQYF.

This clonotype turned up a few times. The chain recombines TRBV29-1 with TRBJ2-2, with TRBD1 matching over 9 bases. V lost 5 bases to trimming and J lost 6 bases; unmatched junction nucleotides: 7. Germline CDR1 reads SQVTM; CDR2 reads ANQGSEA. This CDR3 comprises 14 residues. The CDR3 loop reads CSVLDRGGPGELFF. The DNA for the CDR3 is TGCAGCGTTCTGGACAGGGGCGGCCCCGGGGAGCTGTTTTTT.

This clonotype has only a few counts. CDR3 sequence reads: CSAHPGQGATGANVLTF. The CDR3 DNA follows: TGCAGTGCTCATCCGGGACAGGGGGCTACTGGGGCCAACGTCCTGACTTTC. The chain couples TRBV20-1 to TRBJ2-6; 12 bases map to TRBD1. The CDR3 covers 17 residues. The V gene's germline CDR1 is DFQATT and CDR2 SNEGSKA (reference sequence). The trim removed 5 bases at V and 2 bases at J, leaving 7 bases unmatched.

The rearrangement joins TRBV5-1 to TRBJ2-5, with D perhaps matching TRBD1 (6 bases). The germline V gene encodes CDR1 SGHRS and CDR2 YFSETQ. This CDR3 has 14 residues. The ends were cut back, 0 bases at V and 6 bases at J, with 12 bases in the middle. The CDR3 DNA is TGCGCCAGCAGCTTGGAGGCAGGGGCCAAGACCCAGTACTTC. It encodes CASSLEAGAKTQYF.

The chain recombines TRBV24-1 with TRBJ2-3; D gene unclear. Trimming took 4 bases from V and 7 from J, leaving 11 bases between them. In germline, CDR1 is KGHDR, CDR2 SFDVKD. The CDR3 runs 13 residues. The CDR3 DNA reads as TGTGCCACCAGTGACTATTTAGGAAATACGCAGTATTTT. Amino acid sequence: CATSDYLGNTQYF.

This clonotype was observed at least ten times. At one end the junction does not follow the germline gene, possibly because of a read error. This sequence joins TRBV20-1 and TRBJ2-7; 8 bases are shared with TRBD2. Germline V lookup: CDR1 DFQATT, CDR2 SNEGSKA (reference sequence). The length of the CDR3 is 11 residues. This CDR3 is CSARVKRENPF. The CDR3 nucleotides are TGCAGTGCTAGAGTTAAGCGGGAGAACCCGTTC.

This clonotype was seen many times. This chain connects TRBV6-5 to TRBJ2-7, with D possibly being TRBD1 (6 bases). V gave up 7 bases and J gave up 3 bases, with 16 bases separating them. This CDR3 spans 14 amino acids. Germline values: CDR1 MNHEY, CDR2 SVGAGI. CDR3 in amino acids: CASTSNRGFYEQYF. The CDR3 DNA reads TGTGCCAGCACATCGAATAGGGGGTTCTACGAGCAGTACTTC.

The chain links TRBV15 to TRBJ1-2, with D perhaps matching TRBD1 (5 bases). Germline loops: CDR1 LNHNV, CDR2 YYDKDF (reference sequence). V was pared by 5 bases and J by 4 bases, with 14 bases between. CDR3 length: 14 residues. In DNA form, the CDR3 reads TGTGCCACCAGCCCAAGGGGTGGCCTCTATGGCTACACCTTC. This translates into CATSPRGGLYGYTF.

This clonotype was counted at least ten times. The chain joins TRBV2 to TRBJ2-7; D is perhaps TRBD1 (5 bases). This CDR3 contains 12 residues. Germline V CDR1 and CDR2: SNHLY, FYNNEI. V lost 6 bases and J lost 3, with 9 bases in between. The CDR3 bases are TGTGCCAGCAGACCTGACAGCTACGAGCAGTACTTC. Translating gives CASRPDSYEQYF.

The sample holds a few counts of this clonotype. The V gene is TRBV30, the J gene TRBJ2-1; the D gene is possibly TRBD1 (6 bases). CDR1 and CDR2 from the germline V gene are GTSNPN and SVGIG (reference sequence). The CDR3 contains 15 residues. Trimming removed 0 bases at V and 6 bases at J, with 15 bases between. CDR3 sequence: CAWSVQWGRGNEQFF. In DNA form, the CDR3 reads TGTGCCTGGAGTGTACAGTGGGGCAGGGGCAATGAGCAGTTCTTC.

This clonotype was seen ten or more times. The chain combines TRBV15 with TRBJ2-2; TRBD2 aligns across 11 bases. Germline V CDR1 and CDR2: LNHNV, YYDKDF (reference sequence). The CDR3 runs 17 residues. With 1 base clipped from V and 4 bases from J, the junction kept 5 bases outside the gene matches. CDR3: CATSRATGTSGTGELFF. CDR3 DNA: TGTGCCACCAGCAGAGCTACCGGGACTAGCGGCACCGGGGAGCTGTTTTTT.

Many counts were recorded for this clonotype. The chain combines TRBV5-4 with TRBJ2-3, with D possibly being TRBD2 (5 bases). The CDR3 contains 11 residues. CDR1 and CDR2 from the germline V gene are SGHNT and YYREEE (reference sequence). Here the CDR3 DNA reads TGTGCAAGCGGAGTCGCCGATACGCAGTATTTT. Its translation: CASGVADTQYF.

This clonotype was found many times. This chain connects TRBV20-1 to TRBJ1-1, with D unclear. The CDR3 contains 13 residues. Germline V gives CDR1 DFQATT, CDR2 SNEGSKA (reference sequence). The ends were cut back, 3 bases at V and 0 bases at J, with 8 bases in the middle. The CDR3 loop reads CSASRSVNTEAFF. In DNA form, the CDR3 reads TGCAGTGCTAGTAGATCGGTGAACACTGAAGCTTTCTTT.

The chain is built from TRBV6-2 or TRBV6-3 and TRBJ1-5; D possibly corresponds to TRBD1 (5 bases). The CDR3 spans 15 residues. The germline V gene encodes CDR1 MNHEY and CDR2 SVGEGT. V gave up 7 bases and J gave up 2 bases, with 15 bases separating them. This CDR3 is CASNPQGEGNQPQHF. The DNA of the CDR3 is TGTGCCAGCAATCCTCAGGGAGAGGGCAATCAGCCCCAGCATTTT.

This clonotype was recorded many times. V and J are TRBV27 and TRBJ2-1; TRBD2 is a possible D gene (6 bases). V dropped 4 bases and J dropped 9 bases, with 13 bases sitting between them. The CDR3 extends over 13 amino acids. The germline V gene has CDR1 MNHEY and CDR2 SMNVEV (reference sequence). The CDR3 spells CASSSGVWGEQFF. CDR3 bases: TGTGCCAGCAGTTCGGGGGTCTGGGGTGAGCAGTTCTTC.

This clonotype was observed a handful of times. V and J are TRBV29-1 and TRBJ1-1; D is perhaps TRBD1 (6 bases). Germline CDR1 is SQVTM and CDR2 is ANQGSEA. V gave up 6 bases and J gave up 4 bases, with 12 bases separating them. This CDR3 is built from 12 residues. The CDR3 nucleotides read TGCAGCGTACGCACGACAGGCACTGAAGCTTTCTTT. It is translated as CSVRTTGTEAFF.

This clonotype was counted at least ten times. Written as DNA, the CDR3 is TGTGCCAGCAGTCCCGGGCAGCAGTACGAGCAGTACTTC. It codes for CASSPGQQYEQYF. This chain links TRBV12-3 or TRBV12-4 with TRBJ2-7; D gene unclear. Trimming left V 5 bases short and J 4 bases short, with 12 bases between. CDR3 length: 13 amino acids.

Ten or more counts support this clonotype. Here the CDR3 reads CASSSGQGRTRREKNIQYF. The CDR3 coding sequence is TGTGCCAGCAGCTCCGGACAGGGTAGGACTAGGAGAGAGAAAAACATTCAGTACTTC. The chain combines TRBV7-9 with TRBJ2-4; possible D gene TRBD1, 8 bases. V was clipped by 4 bases and J by 4 bases, with 26 bases between them. The CDR3 runs 19 residues. Germline CDR1 SEHNR, CDR2 FQNEAQ (reference sequence).

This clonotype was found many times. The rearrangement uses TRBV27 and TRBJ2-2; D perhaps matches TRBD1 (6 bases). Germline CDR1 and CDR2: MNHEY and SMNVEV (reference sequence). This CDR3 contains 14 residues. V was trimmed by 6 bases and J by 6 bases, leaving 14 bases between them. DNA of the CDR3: TGTGCCAGCAGGAGAAACAGGGTTGCCGGGGAGCTGTTTTTT. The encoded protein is CASRRNRVAGELFF.

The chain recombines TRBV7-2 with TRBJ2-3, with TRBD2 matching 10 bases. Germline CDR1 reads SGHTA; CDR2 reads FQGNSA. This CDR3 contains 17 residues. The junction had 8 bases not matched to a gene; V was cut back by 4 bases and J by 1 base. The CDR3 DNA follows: TGTACCAGCAGCTCGTCGGGACTAGCGAAACGCACAGATACGCAGTATTTT. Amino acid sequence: CTSSSSGLAKRTDTQYF.

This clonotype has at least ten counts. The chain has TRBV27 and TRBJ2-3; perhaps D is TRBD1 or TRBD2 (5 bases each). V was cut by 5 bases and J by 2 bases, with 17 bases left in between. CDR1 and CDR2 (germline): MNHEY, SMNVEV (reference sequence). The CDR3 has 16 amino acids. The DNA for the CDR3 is TGTGCCAGCAGTCCCAAGGGACCGACGACCACAGATACGCAGTATTTT. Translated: CASSPKGPTTTDTQYF.